This T cell receptor (beta chain) was sequenced during a study of chemoradiotherapy in HPV16-positive cancers (dated by TCRdb to between 2020 and 2023). About the investigation overall: Candidate HPV-specific T-cell clones and common TCR motifs were defined by functional T-cell assays performed on cells from a couple of HPV16-positive patients. The study set out to ask whether T-cell immunity against the HPV oncoproteins E6 and E7 changes over the course of chemoradiotherapy and whether that immunity affects survival. Next, the candidate HPV-specific TCRs and motifs were followed in TCR repertoires from approximately 82 patients with HPV-related cancers.

Libraries were built with the immunoSEQ multiplex PCR assay. TCRdb carries this immuneACCESS record with in-frame sequences only. Its versions omit some clonotypes, under half of them owing to an unresolved V gene in the studies checked, with the rest unexplained. This sample has some 12,000 clones in its table, and around nine tenths of those were observed once. About 6% of the sample is in the top ten clones. Repertoires were sampled repeatedly over the course of chemoradiotherapy so that clonal expansion in the tumor microenvironment could be followed. CDR1 and CDR2, looked up from the germline V gene, are SGDLS and YYNGEE. The CDR3 measures 15 amino acids from cysteine to phenylalanine. This entry keeps only the CDR3 DNA: 45 bases, framed from base 1. At the junction V is shortened by 0 bases and J by 3 bases, with 11 bases in between. Results the study describes overall, beyond this receptor: Only a couple of HPV16-positive patients were used to derive the functional definition of HPV-specific T cells, and the survival association was reported for HPV16-positive patients. In HPV16-positive patients, expansion of HPV-responsive T cells during chemoradiotherapy was found to be associated with improved recurrence-free survival. Expansion of candidate HPV-specific clones and E7-related TCR motifs was observed in the tumor microenvironment during treatment, whereas no such expansion was observed for non-HPV-specific T cells.

To note about this clone: It lacks a known antigen. Per-nucleotide qualities are absent, and no much larger clonotype sits a single base away.

This clonotype was sampled from a human donor with HPV-associated anogenital cancer. The rearranged chain carries TRBV9 and TRBJ2-3, with a tentative D gene TRBD2 over 6 matching bases. This sample comprised blood, obtained from a patient who underwent chemoradiotherapy. The CDR3 reads as follows: CASSVAPGRTDTQYF. The nucleotide sequence is TGTGCCAGCAGCGTAGCTCCAGGGAGGACAGATACGCAGTATTTT.